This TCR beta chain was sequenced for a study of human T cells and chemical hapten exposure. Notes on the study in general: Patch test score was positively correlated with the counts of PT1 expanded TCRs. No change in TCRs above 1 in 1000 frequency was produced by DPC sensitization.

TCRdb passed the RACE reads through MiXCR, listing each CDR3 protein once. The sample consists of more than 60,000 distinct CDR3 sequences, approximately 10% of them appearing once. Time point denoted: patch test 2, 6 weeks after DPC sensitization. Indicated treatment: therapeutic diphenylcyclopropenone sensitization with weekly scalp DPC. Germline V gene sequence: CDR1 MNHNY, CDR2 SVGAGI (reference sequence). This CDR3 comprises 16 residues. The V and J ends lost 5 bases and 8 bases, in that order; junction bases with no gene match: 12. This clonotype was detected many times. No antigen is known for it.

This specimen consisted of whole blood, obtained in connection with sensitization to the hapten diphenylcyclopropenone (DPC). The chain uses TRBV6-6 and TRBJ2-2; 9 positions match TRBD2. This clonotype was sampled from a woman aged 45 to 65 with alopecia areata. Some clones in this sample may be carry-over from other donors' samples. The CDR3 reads CASSISGRSWPGELFF. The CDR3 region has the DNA TGTGCCAGCAGTATTAGCGGGAGATCCTGGCCTGGGGAGCTGTTTTTT.